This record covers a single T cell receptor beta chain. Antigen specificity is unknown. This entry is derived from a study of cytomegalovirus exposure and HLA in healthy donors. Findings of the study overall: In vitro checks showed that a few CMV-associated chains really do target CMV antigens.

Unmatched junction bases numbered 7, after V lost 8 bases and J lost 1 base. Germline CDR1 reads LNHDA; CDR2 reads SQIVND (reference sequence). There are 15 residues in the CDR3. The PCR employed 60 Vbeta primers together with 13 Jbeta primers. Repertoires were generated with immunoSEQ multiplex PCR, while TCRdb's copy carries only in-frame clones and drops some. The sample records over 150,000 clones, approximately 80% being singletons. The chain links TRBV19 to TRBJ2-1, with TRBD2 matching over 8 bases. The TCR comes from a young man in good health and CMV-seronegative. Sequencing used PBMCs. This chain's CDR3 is CASLSGSRSYNEQFF. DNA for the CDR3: TGTGCCAGTCTGAGCGGGAGTCGGTCCTACAATGAGCAGTTCTTC.